This TCR beta chain was documented in a study of Graves' ophthalmopathy and Graves' hyperthyroidism. This clonotype was seen ten or more times. Using RNA transcripts, the TCR beta CDR3 regions were amplified. The workflow started with a first-round RT-PCR run with HTBI primers and then moved on to a second-round multiplex PCR. TCRdb re-analysed the multiplex PCR reads in MiXCR, keeping a single row per CDR3 protein. The sample carries roughly 480,000 distinct CDR3 sequences, roughly 14% recorded once. The PBMC fraction was derived from more than 8 ml of fresh peripheral blood. This clonotype was obtained from a woman in her thirties with Graves' ophthalmopathy. The sample was blood.

CDR3 region: CASSGVPGNTEAFF. The CDR3 DNA is TGTGCCAGCAGCGGAGTTCCGGGGAACACTGAAGCTTTCTTT. The chain recombines TRBV6-1 with TRBJ1-1; D remains unclear. Between the trimmed V and J ends, which lost 6 bases and 1 base, there was a span of 12 bases. There are 14 residues in the CDR3. Germline loops: CDR1 MNHNS, CDR2 SASEGT.